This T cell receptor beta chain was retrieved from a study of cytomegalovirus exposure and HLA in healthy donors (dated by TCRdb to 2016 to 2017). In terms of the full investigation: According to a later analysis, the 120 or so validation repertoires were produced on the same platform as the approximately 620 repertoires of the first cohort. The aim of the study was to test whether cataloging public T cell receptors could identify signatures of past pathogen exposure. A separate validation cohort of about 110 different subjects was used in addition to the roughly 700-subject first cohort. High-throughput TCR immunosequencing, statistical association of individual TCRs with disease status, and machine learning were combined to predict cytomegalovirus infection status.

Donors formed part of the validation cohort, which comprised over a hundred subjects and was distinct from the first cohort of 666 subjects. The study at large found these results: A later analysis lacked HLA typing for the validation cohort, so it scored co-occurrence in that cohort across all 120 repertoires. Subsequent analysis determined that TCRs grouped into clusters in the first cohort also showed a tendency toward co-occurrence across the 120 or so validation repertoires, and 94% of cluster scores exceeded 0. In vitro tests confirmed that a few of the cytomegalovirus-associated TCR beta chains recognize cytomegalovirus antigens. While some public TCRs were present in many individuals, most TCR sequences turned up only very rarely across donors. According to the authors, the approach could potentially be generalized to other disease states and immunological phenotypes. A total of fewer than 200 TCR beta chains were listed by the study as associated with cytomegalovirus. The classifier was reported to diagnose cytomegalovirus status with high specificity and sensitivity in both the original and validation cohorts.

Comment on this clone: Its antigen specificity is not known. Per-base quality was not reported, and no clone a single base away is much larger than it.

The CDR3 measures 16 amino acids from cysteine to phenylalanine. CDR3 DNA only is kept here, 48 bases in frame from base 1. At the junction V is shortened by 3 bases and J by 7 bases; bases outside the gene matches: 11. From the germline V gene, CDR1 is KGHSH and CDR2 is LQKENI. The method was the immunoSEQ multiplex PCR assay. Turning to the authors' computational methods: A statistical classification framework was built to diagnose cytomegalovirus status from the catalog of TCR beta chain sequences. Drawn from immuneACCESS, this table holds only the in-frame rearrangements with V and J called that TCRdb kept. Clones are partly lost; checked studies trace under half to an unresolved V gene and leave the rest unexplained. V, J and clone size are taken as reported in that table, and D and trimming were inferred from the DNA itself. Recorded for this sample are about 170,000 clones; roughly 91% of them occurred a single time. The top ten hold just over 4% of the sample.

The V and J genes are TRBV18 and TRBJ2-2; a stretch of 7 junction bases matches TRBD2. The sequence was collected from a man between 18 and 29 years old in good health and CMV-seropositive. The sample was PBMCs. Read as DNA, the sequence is TGTGCCAGCTCACCTGCGAACGGGAGGAAAAACGGGGAGCTGTTTTTT. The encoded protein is CASSPANGRKNGELFF.